One and the same sample provided the 7 T cell receptor beta chains below, sequenced in a study of cytomegalovirus exposure and HLA in healthy donors. The PCR contained 60 Vbeta and 13 Jbeta primers. The method was immunoSEQ multiplex PCR; TCRdb's version includes in-frame clones alone and lacks a portion of them. There are some 110,000 clones in the sample; about four fifths occur only once, and over 10% lies in the top ten. Sequenced input: PBMCs. These receptors were obtained from a woman aged 60-75 years in good health and CMV-seropositive.

The chain has TRBV10-2 and TRBJ1-1; TRBD1 is a possible D gene (5 bases). This CDR3 spans 19 amino acids. The germline gives CDR1 WSHSY, CDR2 SAAADI. Trimming took 0 bases from V and 1 from J, leaving 21 bases between them. CDR3 amino acids: CASSESPGLLRTQNTEAFF. CDR3 DNA: TGCGCCAGCAGTGAGTCACCCGGATTGTTACGGACACAGAACACTGAAGCTTTCTTT.

This rearrangement joins TRBV7-2 to TRBJ2-5; D is unclear. The germline gives CDR1 SGHTA, CDR2 FQGNSA. The CDR3 runs to 13 residues. V was pared by 3 bases and J by 5 bases, with 10 bases between. CDR3 protein: CASSFLRLETQYF. CDR3 bases: TGTGCCAGCAGCTTCCTCAGGTTGGAGACCCAGTACTTC.

In DNA form, the CDR3 reads TGTGCCAGCCCGGAGGGGTTTAACCCGATGATGAGCGCTGAAGCTTTCTTT. Translating it yields CASPEGFNPMMSAEAFF. This sequence joins TRBV6-4 and TRBJ1-1; the D gene is possibly TRBD1 (5 bases). Trimming pared 8 bases from V and 6 bases from J, leaving 28 bases between. The germline V gene encodes CDR1 MRHNA and CDR2 SNTAGT. The CDR3 has 17 amino acids.

The J gene is TRBJ2-7, the V gene TRBV5-1; D gene unclear. CDR3 length: 13 amino acids. V was cut by 2 bases and J by 7 bases, with 13 bases left in between. CDR1 is SGHRS and CDR2 is YFSETQ in the germline V gene. CDR3 in amino acids: CASSFIQSKEQYF. The CDR3 DNA reads TGCGCCAGCAGCTTCATTCAGTCGAAAGAGCAGTACTTC.

V gene TRBV7-2 combines with J gene TRBJ2-3; 12 positions match TRBD2. CDR1 SGHTA and CDR2 FQGNSA come from the germline V gene. V was clipped by 1 base and J by 0 bases; unmatched bases: 5. This CDR3 is 18 amino acids long. CDR3 DNA: TGTGCCAGCAGCTTAGGTCCTAGCGGGAGGGGTAGCACAGATACGCAGTATTTT. This gives the protein CASSLGPSGRGSTDTQYF.

The chain links TRBV12-5 to TRBJ1-1; TRBD1 agrees at 8 bases. J gave up 11 bases and V 2 bases, and 4 bases lay outside the gene matches. This CDR3 has 12 amino acids. CDR1 LGHNT and CDR2 FRNRAP come from the germline V gene. The CDR3 is CASGLTGTGAFF. The CDR3 DNA follows: TGTGCTAGTGGTTTGACAGGGACAGGTGCTTTCTTT.

Comment on this clone: The junction and the germline gene differ at one end; a read error may be behind it. This sample includes further DNA sequences coding for the same CDR3. This chain connects TRBV15 to TRBJ1-1, with unresolved D. CDR1 and CDR2 (germline): LNHNV, YYDKDF (reference sequence). This CDR3 is built from 12 residues. CDR3 sequence: CATSRVADEAFF. In nucleotides, the CDR3 is TGTGCCACGAGCAGAGTAGCAGACGAAGCTTTCTTT.